The 24 T cell receptor delta chains given below trace back to one sample, sequenced in a study of gamma-delta T cells after stem cell transplantation. TCRdb used CATT to re-call clones from the RT-PCR reads. The sample has over a thousand delta-chain clones; approximately 16% are singletons. Sequencing was done on a sample of gamma-delta T cells. These receptors came from a human donor. It is not recorded whose cells these are; they may come from a transplant donor.

This clone was counted between two and nine times. Other DNA sequences within the sample encode an identical CDR3. V gene TRDV2 combines with J gene TRDJ1; 13 nucleotides agree with TRDD3. Trimming cost V 2 bases and J 1 base; bases outside gene matches: 12. The CDR3 length is 19 residues. CDR1 is GEAIGNYY, CDR2 EKD, per germline. The CDR3 nucleotides read TGTGCCTGTGACAGCGTACTGGGGGATACGCTGGTTACCACCGATAAACTCATCTTT. This codes for CACDSVLGDTLVTTDKLIF.

Comment on this clone: A far larger clone is only one base removed, so a read error is likely. This sequence joins TRDV2 and TRDJ1; 7 nucleotides align to TRDD3. CDR3 size: 15 residues. CDR1 is GEAIGNYY, CDR2 EKD, per germline. CDR3 residues: CACDTLGGYDGKLTF. CDR3 DNA: TGTGCCTGTGACACCCTGGGGGGTTACGACGGTAAACTCACCTTT.

This clone was detected a few times. The TCRdb record carries a much larger clone's protein, which differs from this DNA's translation at residue 11; a read error is the likely cause, and the protein listed here is the DNA translation. This rearrangement joins TRDV2 to TRDJ1, with 13 positions matching TRDD3. V lost 3 bases, J lost 1 base, and 13 bases stayed unmatched. Germline assignment: CDR1 GEAIGNYY and CDR2 EKD. CDR3 length: 19 amino acids. The CDR3 DNA is TGTGCCTGTGACTCCGTACTGGGGGATACGATGGTTACCACCGATAAACTCATCTTT. Protein product: CACDSVLGDTMVTTDKLIF.

This clone was counted a few times. The TCRdb record carries a much larger clone's protein, which differs from this DNA's translation at residue 15; a read error is the likely cause, and the protein listed here is the DNA translation. Other DNA sequences of this sample code for an identical CDR3. V gene TRDV2 combines with J gene TRDJ1; D might be TRDD2 or TRDD3, each matching 7 bases. Trimming left V 1 base short and J 8 bases short, with 31 bases between. The CDR3 totals 19 residues. The germline V gene encodes CDR1 GEAIGNYY and CDR2 EKD. CDR3 in amino acids: CACDTAGFPTGAYGEKLIF. CDR3 sequence (DNA): TGTGCCTGTGACACGGCGGGCTTTCCTACTGGGGCTTATGGCGAAAAACTCATCTTT.

A single count supports this clone. The TCRdb protein, from a much larger clone, departs from this DNA's translation at residue 7, likely by read error; the protein shown derives from the DNA. The chain has TRDV2 and TRDJ1; D unresolved. Per the germline V gene, CDR1 is GEAIGNYY and CDR2 is EKD. This CDR3 has 15 amino acids. The V end lost 4 bases, the J end lost 1 base, and 15 bases lay between the germline ends. CDR3 in amino acids: CACDLMHPITDKLIF. Here the CDR3 DNA reads TGTGCCTGTGATCTCATGCACCCGATCACCGATAAACTCATCTTT.

The J gene is TRDJ1, the V gene TRDV2; TRDD3 matches 13 bases. Germline V CDR1 and CDR2: GEAIGNYY, EKD. There are 17 residues in the CDR3. Unmatched junction bases numbered 8, after V lost 3 bases and J lost 2 bases. In nucleotides, the CDR3 is TGTGCCTGTGACTCCGTACTGGGGGATACGGGAACCGATAAACTCATCTTT. Residues: CACDSVLGDTGTDKLIF.

There are a few counts of this clone. It differs at one base from a far larger clone, so likely a read error. This same CDR3 is encoded by further DNA sequences in the sample. The chain joins TRDV2 to TRDJ1; 9 positions match TRDD3. This CDR3 is built from 17 residues. CDR1 and CDR2 from the germline V gene are GEAIGNYY and EKD. CDR3 region: CACDPVLGDSHTDKLIF. DNA for the CDR3: TGTGCCTGTGACCCAGTACTGGGGGACTCACACACAGATAAACTCATCTTT.

Comment on this clone: This is likely an artifact of a read error, given a far larger clone one base away. The V and J genes are TRDV2 and TRDJ1; 8 bases fit TRDD3. The CDR3 contains 18 residues. From germline, CDR1 is GEAIGNYY and CDR2 EKD. After removal of 3 bases from V and 0 bases from J, the junction contained 14 bases not matched to a gene. CDR3 region: CACDPMGTGGPYTDKLIF. The DNA for the CDR3 is TGTGCCTGTGACCCGATGGGTACTGGGGGTCCCTACACCGATAAACTCATCTTT.

The gene calls are TRDV2 and TRDJ1, with 12 positions matching TRDD3. This CDR3 region has 17 residues. Germline CDR1 and CDR2: GEAIGNYY and EKD. V shed 3 bases and J 1 base; nucleotides not matched to a gene: 8. CDR3: CACDPVLGDTSTDKLIF. CDR3 sequence (DNA): TGTGCCTGTGACCCGGTACTGGGGGATACATCCACCGATAAACTCATCTTT.

A note on this clone: TCRdb pairs this DNA with a much larger clone's protein that differs at residue 3, likely a read error; the protein shown was translated from the DNA. This chain joins TRDV2 and TRDJ1; 8 nucleotides align to TRDD3. CDR3 size: 16 residues. Germline V gene lookup returns CDR1 GEAIGNYY and CDR2 EKD. The CDR3 loop is CASDMLLGGFTDKLIF. The DNA of the CDR3 is TGTGCCAGTGACATGTTACTGGGGGGGTTCACCGATAAACTCATCTTT.

Here the CDR3 reads CACDTVGAPDTDKLIF. The CDR3 coding sequence is TGTGCCTGTGACACCGTTGGGGCCCCGGACACCGATAAACTCATCTTT. J is TRDJ1 and V is TRDV2, with D tentatively TRDD3 (5 bases). CDR1 is GEAIGNYY, CDR2 EKD, per germline. Trimming removed 0 bases at V and 0 bases at J, with 13 bases between. CDR3 length equals 16 residues.

For this clone: Germline is not matched at one junction end, which may reflect a read error. The chain links TRDV2 to TRDJ3; 10 positions agree with TRDD3. Per germline, CDR1 GEAIGNYY and CDR2 EKD. The CDR3 totals 19 residues. The CDR3 here is CACDTMRGIRSWDTRQMFF. The CDR3 DNA reads TGTGCCTGCGACACAATGAGGGGGATACGCTCCTGGGACACCCGACAGATGTTTTTC.

Remarks on this clone: TCRdb shows a much larger clone's protein in place of this DNA's translation, and the two differ at residue 8, likely through a read error; the protein shown is translated from the DNA. The rearrangement joins TRDV2 to TRDJ1; TRDD3 aligns across 7 bases. The V segment lost 4 bases and the J segment 5 bases; nucleotides outside the gene matches: 12. Germline assignment: CDR1 GEAIGNYY and CDR2 EKD. This CDR3 spans 15 amino acids. The CDR3 loop reads CACDSLSNGGDKLIF. The CDR3 DNA sequence: TGTGCCTGTGATTCTCTTAGTAATGGGGGAGATAAACTCATCTTT.

Note on this clone: The protein given by TCRdb reflects a much larger clone and differs at residue 9 from this DNA's translation, likely from a read error; the protein shown is the DNA's translation. This rearrangement joins TRDV2 to TRDJ1, with D possibly TRDD3 on 5 matching bases. The ends were cut back, 3 bases at V and 7 bases at J, with 23 bases in the middle. The CDR3 totals 16 residues. The germline V gene has CDR1 GEAIGNYY and CDR2 EKD. Here the CDR3 DNA reads TGTGCCTGTGACCCCCTCGGAGGGAATACGCCGAGTAAACTCATCTTT. Residues: CACDPLGGNTPSKLIF.

Of note for this clone: The mismatch at residue 6 between this DNA's translation and the TCRdb protein of a much larger clone likely reflects a read error; the protein shown is translated from the DNA. The chain carries TRDV2 and TRDJ1; D may correspond to TRDD2 or TRDD3 (7 bases each). Trimming removed 1 base from V and 4 bases from J, with 27 bases in between. The length of the CDR3 is 19 residues. Germline CDR1 GEAIGNYY, CDR2 EKD. CDR3 sequence: CACDTSGFPTGAYGDKLIF. The CDR3 DNA is TGTGCCTGTGACACGTCGGGCTTTCCTACTGGGGCTTATGGCGATAAACTCATCTTT.

In its sample, this clone was seen a few times. A read error is the likely source, as a far larger clone sits one nucleotide away. The rearrangement uses TRDV2 and TRDJ1, with D maybe TRDD3 (6 bases). The germline V gene has CDR1 GEAIGNYY and CDR2 EKD. V lost 4 bases to trimming and J lost 0 bases, with 20 bases between them. This CDR3 is 17 amino acids long. CDR3 sequence (DNA): TGTGCCTGTGAAGCGTTGGGGGTTCAGGGCAACACCGATAAACTCATCTTT. Translating it yields CACEALGVQGNTDKLIF.

By share, this clone ranks as large. The same CDR3 also results from other DNA sequences found in this sample. The chain employs TRDV2 and TRDJ3, with TRDD3 identical over 13 bases. The V segment lost 0 bases and the J segment 6 bases; nucleotides outside the gene matches: 4. Germline values: CDR1 GEAIGNYY, CDR2 EKD. There are 18 residues in the CDR3. The CDR3 sequence is CACDTVLGDTPDTRQMFF. CDR3 nucleotides: TGTGCCTGTGACACCGTACTGGGGGATACGCCGGACACCCGACAGATGTTTTTC.

This clone was seen more than once but under ten times. A far larger clone differs by one base, so this is likely a read error. This chain joins TRDV2 and TRDJ1; 7 bases are a match to TRDD3. The CDR3 consists of 15 residues. The germline gives CDR1 GEAIGNYY, CDR2 EKD. CDR3 in amino acids: CACYTLDGGQDKLIF. CDR3 sequence (DNA): TGTGCCTGTTACACCCTGGATGGGGGACAAGATAAACTCATCTTT.

With respect to this clone: A single base is all that separates this from a far larger clone, so a read error is likely. The identical CDR3 is also encoded by other nucleotide sequences in the sample. V and J are TRDV3 and TRDJ1, with D hard to call. The CDR3 extends over 17 amino acids. Germline CDR1 is TVYSNPD and CDR2 is GDNSRS (reference sequence). CDR3 amino acids: CAFPIPHDPPYHDKLIF. Here the CDR3 DNA reads TGCGCCTTTCCAATTCCCCATGATCCTCCTTACCACGATAAACTCATCTTT.

This clone was detected only a few times. Given a far larger clone just one base away, this is likely a sequencing read error. V and J are TRDV2 and TRDJ1; 10 nucleotides agree with TRDD3. Germline CDR1 is GEAIGNYY and CDR2 is EKD. The CDR3 sequence is 21 residues long. The V and J ends lost 3 bases and 7 bases, in that order; junction bases with no gene match: 28. CDR3 DNA sequence: TGTGCCTGTGACCCCTTGCATCCTACACCTAATCGTACTGGGGGATCTGGTAAACTCATCTTT. This translates into CACDPLHPTPNRTGGSGKLIF.

This clone is deemed medium-sized. Since a far larger clone is one base different, this is likely a read error. Within the sample, other DNA sequences also encode this same CDR3. V and J are TRDV2 and TRDJ1; D might be TRDD2 or TRDD3, each matching 7 bases. The germline gives CDR1 GEAIGNYY, CDR2 EKD. V was shortened by 1 base and J by 5 bases, with 28 bases between the two germline ends. The CDR3 extends over 19 amino acids. Here the CDR3 DNA reads TGTGCCTGTGACACGGCGGGCTTTCCTACTGGGGCTTATGGTGATAAACTCATCTTT. Translation gives CACDTAGFPTGAYGDKLIF.

By share, this clone ranks as hyperexpanded. The sample contains more than one DNA sequence encoding this CDR3. The chain links TRDV2 to TRDJ1; 9 positions match TRDD3. J gave up 7 bases and V 3 bases, and 14 bases lay outside the gene matches. The germline CDR1 and CDR2 sequences are GEAIGNYY and EKD. CDR3 length: 16 residues. The CDR3 bases are TGTGCCTGTGACCCCCTCGGAGGGGATACGCCGAGTAAACTCATCTTT. Amino acid sequence: CACDPLGGDTPSKLIF.

This clone has a handful of counts. The TCRdb protein comes from a much larger clone and disagrees with this DNA's translation at residue 10, likely due to a read error; the protein given here is derived from the DNA. The rearrangement uses TRDV2 and TRDJ1; D not certain. Germline V gene data show CDR1 as GEAIGNYY and CDR2 as EKD. CDR3 size: 14 residues. The CDR3 coding sequence is TGTGCCTGTGACACCGTAACAAACACCAATAAACTCATCTTT. This encodes CACDTVTNTNKLIF.

For this clone: A far larger clone differs by one base, so this is likely a read error. CDR3 amino acids: CACDMIPTATGDTYKLIF. The CDR3 DNA follows: TGTGCCTGTGACATGATTCCTACCGCTACTGGGGATACCTATAAACTCATCTTT. This chain connects TRDV2 to TRDJ1; D perhaps matches TRDD3 (8 bases). Looked up from germline, CDR1 is GEAIGNYY and CDR2 is EKD. The CDR3 has 18 amino acids. Trimming stripped 2 bases from V and 6 bases from J, with 27 bases between.